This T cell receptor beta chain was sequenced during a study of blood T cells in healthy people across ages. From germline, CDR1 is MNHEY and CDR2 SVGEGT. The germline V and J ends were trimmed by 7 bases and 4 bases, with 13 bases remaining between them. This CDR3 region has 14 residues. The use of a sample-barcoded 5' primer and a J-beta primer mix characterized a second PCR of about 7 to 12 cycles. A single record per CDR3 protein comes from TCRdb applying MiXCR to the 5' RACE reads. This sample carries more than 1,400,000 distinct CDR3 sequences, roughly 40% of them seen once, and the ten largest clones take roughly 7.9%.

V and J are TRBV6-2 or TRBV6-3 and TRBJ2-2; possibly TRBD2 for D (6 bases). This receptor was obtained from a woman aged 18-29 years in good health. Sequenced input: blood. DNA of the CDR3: TGTGCCAGCATTACGGGAGACCTCACCGGGGAGCTGTTTTTT. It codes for CASITGDLTGELFF.